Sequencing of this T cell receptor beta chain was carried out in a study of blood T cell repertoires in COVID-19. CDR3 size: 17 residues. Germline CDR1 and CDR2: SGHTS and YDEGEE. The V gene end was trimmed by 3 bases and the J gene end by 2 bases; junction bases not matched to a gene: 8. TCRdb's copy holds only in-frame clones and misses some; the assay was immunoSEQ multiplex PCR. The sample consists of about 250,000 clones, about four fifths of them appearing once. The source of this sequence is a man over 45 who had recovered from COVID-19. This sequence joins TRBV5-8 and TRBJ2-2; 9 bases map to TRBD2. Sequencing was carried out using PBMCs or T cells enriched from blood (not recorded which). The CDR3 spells CASSWAGLAVNTGELFF. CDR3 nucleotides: TGTGCCAGCAGCTGGGCGGGACTAGCTGTTAACACCGGGGAGCTGTTTTTT.